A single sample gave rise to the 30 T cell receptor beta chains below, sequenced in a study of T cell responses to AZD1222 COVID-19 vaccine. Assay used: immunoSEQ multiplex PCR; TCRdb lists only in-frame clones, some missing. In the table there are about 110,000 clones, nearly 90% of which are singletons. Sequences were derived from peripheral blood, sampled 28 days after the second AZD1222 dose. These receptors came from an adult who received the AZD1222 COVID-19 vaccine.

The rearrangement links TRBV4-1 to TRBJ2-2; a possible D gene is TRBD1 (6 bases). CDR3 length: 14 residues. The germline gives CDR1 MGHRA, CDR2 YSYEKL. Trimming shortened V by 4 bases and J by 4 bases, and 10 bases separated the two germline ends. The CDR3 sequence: CASSLQGSTGELFF. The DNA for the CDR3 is TGCGCCAGCAGCCTACAGGGATCCACCGGGGAGCTGTTTTTT.

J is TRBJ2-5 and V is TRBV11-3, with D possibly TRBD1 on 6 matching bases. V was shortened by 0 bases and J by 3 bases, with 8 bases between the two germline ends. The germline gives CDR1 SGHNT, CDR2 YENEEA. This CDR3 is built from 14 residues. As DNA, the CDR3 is TGTGCCAGCAGCTTAGATGAGGGGGAAGAGACCCAGTACTTC. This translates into CASSLDEGEETQYF.

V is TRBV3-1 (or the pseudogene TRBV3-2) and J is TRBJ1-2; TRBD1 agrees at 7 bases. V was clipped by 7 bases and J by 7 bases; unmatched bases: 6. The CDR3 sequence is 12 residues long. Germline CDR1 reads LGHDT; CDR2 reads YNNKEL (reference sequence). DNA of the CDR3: TGTGCCAGCATGACAGGGACGGCTGGCTACACCTTC. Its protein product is CASMTGTAGYTF.

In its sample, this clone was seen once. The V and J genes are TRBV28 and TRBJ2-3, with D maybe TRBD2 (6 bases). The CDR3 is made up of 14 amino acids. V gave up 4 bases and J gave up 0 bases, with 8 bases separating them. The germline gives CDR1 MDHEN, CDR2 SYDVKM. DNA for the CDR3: TGTGCCAGCAGTTGGGCGGGGAGCACAGATACGCAGTATTTT. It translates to CASSWAGSTDTQYF.

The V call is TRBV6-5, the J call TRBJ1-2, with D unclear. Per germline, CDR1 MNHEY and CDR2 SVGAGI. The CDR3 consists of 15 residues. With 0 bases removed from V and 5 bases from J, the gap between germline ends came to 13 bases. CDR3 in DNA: TGTGCCAGCAGTTACTCGAGGTCGCTCCAGTATGGCTACACCTTC. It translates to CASSYSRSLQYGYTF.

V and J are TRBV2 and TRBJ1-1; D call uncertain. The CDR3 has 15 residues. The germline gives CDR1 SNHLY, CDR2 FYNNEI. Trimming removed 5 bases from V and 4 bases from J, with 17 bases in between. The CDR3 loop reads CASSSGSSMGTEAFF. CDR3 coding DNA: TGTGCCAGCAGTAGCGGGAGTTCTATGGGCACTGAAGCTTTCTTT.

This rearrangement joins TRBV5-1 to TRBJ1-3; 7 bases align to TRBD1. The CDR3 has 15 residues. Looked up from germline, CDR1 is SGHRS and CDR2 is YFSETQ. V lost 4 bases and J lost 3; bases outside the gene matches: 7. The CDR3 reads CASSLGQTIGNTIYF. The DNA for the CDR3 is TGCGCCAGCAGCCTGGGACAGACTATTGGAAACACCATATATTTT.

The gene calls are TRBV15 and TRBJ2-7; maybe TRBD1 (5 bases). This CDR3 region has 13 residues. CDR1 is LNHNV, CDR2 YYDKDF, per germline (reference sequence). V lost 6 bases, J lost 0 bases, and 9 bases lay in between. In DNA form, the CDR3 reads TGTGCCACCAGTGGGGCGCCCTCCTACGAGCAGTACTTC. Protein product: CATSGAPSYEQYF. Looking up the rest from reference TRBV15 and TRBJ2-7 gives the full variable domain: DAMVIQNPRYQVTQFGKPVTLSCSQTLNHNVMYWYQQKSSQAPKLLFHYYDKDFNNEADTPDNFQSRRPNTSFCFLDIRSPGLGDTAMYLCATSGAPSYEQYFGPGTRLTVT.

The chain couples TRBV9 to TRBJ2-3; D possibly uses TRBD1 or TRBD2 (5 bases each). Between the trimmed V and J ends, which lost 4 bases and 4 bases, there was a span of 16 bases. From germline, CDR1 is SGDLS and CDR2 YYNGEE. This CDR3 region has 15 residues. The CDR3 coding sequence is TGTGCCAGCAGCTTCAACGGGGTACAGGCAGATACGCAGTATTTT. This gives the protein CASSFNGVQADTQYF.

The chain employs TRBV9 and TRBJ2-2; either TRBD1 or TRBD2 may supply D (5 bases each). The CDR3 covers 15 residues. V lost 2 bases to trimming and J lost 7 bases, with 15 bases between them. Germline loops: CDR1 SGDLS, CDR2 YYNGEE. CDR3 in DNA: TGTGCCAGCAGCGTTGAGCAGGGCGAGGGCGGGGAGCTGTTTTTT. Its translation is CASSVEQGEGGELFF.

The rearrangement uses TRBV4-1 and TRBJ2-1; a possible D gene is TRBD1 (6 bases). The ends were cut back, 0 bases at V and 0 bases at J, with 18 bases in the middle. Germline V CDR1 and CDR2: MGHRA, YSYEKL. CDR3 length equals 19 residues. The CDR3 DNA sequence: TGCGCCAGCAGCCAAGAAACAGGGATAAGGTTGAGCTCCTACAATGAGCAGTTCTTC. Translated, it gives CASSQETGIRLSSYNEQFF.

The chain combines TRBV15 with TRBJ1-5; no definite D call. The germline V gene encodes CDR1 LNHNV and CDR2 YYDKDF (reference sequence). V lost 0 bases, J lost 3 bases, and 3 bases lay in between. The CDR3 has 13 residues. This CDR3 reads CATSREANQPQHF. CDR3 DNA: TGTGCCACCAGCAGAGAGGCCAATCAGCCCCAGCATTTT.

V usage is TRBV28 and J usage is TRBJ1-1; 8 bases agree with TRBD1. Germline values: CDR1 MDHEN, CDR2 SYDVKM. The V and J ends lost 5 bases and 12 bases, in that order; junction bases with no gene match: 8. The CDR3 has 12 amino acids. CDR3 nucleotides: TGTGCCAGCAGTCTTCCGGACAGGGTCTCTTTCTTT. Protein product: CASSLPDRVSFF.

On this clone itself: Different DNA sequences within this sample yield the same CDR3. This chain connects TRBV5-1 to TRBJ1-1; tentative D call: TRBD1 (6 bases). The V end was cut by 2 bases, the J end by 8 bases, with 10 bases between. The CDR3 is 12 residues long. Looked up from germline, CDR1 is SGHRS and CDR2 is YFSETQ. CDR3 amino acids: CASSFRQGEAFF. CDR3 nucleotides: TGCGCCAGCAGCTTTCGGCAGGGGGAAGCTTTCTTT.

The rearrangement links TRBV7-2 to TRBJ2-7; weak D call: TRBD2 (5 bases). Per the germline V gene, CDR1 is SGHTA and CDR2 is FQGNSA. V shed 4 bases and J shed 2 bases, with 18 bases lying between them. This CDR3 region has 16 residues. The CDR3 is CASSWVDSGIPYEQYF. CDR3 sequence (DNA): TGTGCCAGCAGCTGGGTCGATTCGGGAATACCCTACGAGCAGTACTTC.

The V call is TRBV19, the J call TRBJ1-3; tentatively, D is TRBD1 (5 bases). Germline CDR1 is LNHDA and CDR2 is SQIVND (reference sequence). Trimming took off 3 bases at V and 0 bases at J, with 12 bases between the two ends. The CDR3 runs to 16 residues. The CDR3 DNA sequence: TGTGCCAGTAGTATTGGGGACGTTTCCTCTGGAAACACCATATATTTT. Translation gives CASSIGDVSSGNTIYF.

CDR3: CAGSRGPGNTEAFF. The CDR3 DNA follows: TGTGCCGGCTCTCGTGGGCCGGGGAACACTGAAGCTTTCTTT. V is TRBV6-5 and J is TRBJ1-1; D gene ambiguous. This CDR3 comprises 14 residues. Germline CDR1 and CDR2: MNHEY and SVGAGI. The ends were cut back, 11 bases at V and 1 base at J, with 17 bases in the middle.

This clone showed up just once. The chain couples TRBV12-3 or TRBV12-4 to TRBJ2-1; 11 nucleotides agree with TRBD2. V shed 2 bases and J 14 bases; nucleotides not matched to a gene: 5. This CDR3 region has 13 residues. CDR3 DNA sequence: TGTGCCAGCAGTTTAAATGTAGCGGGGGGGAAGTTCTTC. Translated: CASSLNVAGGKFF.

This CDR3 is CATPLGTVNYGYTF. CDR3 DNA: TGTGCCACCCCCCTTGGCACGGTGAACTATGGCTACACCTTC. The chain carries TRBV6-5 and TRBJ1-2; unclear D gene. Germline V gene data show CDR1 as MNHEY and CDR2 as SVGAGI. V was trimmed by 10 bases and J by 2 bases, leaving 17 bases between them. The CDR3 is 14 amino acids.

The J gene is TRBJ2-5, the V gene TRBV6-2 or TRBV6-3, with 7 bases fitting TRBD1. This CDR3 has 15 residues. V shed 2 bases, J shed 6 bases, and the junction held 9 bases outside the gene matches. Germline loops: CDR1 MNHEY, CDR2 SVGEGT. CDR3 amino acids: CASSYGTAGGKTQYF. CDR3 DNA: TGTGCCAGCAGTTACGGGACAGCCGGAGGAAAGACCCAGTACTTC.

The CDR3 is CATQLAGSTDTQYF. CDR3 DNA: TGTGCCACCCAACTAGCGGGGAGCACAGATACGCAGTATTTT. The rearrangement joins TRBV2 to TRBJ2-3, with 10 bases matching TRBD2. Germline CDR1 is SNHLY and CDR2 is FYNNEI. V lost 10 bases and J lost 0; bases outside the gene matches: 4. The length of the CDR3 is 14 residues.

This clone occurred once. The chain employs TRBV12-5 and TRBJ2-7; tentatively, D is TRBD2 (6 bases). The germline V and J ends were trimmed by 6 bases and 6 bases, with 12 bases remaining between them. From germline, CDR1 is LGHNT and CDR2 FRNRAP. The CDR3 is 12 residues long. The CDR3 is CASGRGSGEQYF. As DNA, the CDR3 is TGTGCTAGTGGCCGGGGGTCGGGCGAGCAGTACTTC.

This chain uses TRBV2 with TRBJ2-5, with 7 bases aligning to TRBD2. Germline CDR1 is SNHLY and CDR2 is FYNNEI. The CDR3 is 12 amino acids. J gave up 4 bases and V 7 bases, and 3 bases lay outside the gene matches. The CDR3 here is CASIERGETQYF. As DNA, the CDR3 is TGTGCCAGCATCGAGCGGGGAGAGACCCAGTACTTC.

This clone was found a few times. The DNA of the CDR3 is TGTGCCATCAATAGAGGTAGCCAGACCTACGAGCAGTACTTC. Protein: CAINRGSQTYEQYF. This sequence joins TRBV10-3 and TRBJ2-7; D is uncertain. The germline CDR1 and CDR2 sequences are ENHRY and SYGVKD. The CDR3 contains 14 residues. Trimming left V 7 bases short and J 2 bases short, with 15 bases between.

The CDR3 region is CASSQRDSNQPQHF. In DNA form, the CDR3 reads TGTGCCAGCAGCCAACGAGATAGCAATCAGCCCCAGCATTTT. The rearrangement uses TRBV3-1 (or the pseudogene TRBV3-2) and TRBJ1-5, with D hard to call. CDR1 LGHDT and CDR2 YNNKEL come from the germline V gene (reference sequence). The CDR3 is 14 amino acids. Trimming cost V 2 bases and J 0 bases, with 5 bases left between them.

The DNA of the CDR3 is TGTGCCAGCTCACCACTTGGACAGGGGCAAGAGTATGGCTACACCTTC. It yields the protein CASSPLGQGQEYGYTF. This sequence joins TRBV18 and TRBJ1-2; 9 nucleotides agree with TRBD1. With V trimmed by 1 base and J by 5 bases, 8 bases remained unmatched. The CDR3 is 16 amino acids. The germline CDR1 and CDR2 sequences are KGHSH and LQKENI.

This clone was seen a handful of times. CDR3 in amino acids: CASSQDRGEVTEAFF. The CDR3 region has the DNA TGTGCCAGCAGCCAAGACAGGGGAGAAGTCACTGAAGCTTTCTTT. The chain recombines TRBV7-3 with TRBJ1-1; TRBD1 aligns across 8 bases. J lost 4 bases, V lost 5 bases, and 9 bases had no gene match. Germline assignment: CDR1 SGHTA and CDR2 FQGTGA. The CDR3 is made up of 15 amino acids.

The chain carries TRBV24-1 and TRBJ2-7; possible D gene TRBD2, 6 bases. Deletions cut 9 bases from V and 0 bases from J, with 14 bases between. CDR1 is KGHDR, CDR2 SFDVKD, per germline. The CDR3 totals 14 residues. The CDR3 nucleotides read TGTGCCACCCCCGTGGAGGGATCCTCCTACGAGCAGTACTTC. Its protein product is CATPVEGSSYEQYF.

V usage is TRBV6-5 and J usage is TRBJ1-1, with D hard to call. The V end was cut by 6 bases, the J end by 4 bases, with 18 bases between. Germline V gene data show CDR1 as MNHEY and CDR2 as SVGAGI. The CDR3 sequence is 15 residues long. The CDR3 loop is CASSLSPTLGTEAFF. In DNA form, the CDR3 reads TGTGCCAGCAGCCTCTCCCCTACCCTCGGCACTGAAGCTTTCTTT.

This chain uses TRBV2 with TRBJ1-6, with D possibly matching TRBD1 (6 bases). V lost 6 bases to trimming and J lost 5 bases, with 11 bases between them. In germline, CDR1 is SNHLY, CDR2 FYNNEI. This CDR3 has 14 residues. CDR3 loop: CASSRGQNNSPLHF. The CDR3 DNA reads TGTGCCAGCAGCCGAGGACAGAATAATTCACCCCTCCACTTT.